These 31 T cell receptor beta chains share one sample of origin, sequenced in a study of cytomegalovirus exposure and HLA in healthy donors. This PCR relied on a set of 60 Vbeta primers and 13 Jbeta primers. The protocol was immunoSEQ multiplex PCR, while the TCRdb copy is restricted to in-frame clones and leaves out a portion. Here the sample spans around 110,000 clones, around two thirds being singletons. Sample: PBMCs. These receptors all come from a woman in her thirties or forties in good health and CMV-seropositive.

The V call is TRBV9, the J call TRBJ2-2, with D perhaps matching TRBD2 (5 bases). CDR1 and CDR2 (germline): SGDLS, YYNGEE. This CDR3 comprises 15 residues. V shed 0 bases and J shed 2 bases, with 8 bases lying between them. CDR3 sequence (DNA): TGTGCCAGCAGCGTAGTTCCGGGAAACACCGGGGAGCTGTTTTTT. Protein sequence: CASSVVPGNTGELFF.

The rearrangement joins TRBV7-9 to TRBJ1-2, with 7 positions matching TRBD1. Germline-derived CDR1 and CDR2 are SEHNR and FQNEAQ (reference sequence). V lost 1 base, J lost 3 bases, and 2 bases stayed unmatched. The CDR3 runs to 14 residues. CDR3 loop: CASSLGGGDYGYTF. CDR3 sequence (DNA): TGTGCCAGCAGCTTAGGAGGGGGCGACTATGGCTACACCTTC.

In this sample, this clone turned up a few times. The chain is built from TRBV7-2 and TRBJ1-2; 9 positions match TRBD1. V lost 1 base and J lost 6; bases outside the gene matches: 6. Per germline, CDR1 SGHTA and CDR2 FQGNSA. CDR3 length: 15 residues. CDR3 nucleotide sequence: TGTGCCAGCAGCTTAGAGGGGACAGGGAAGAATGGCTACACCTTC. Its protein is CASSLEGTGKNGYTF.

The chain is built from TRBV18 and TRBJ1-3, with D possibly matching TRBD1 (5 bases). Germline CDR1 reads KGHSH; CDR2 reads LQKENI. The CDR3 totals 16 residues. Trimming took off 3 bases at V and 0 bases at J, with 12 bases between the two ends. CDR3 loop: CASSPDSPSSGNTIYF. Written as DNA, the CDR3 is TGTGCCAGCTCACCCGACAGCCCGAGCTCTGGAAACACCATATATTTT.

On this clone: The sample has other DNA sequences that encode this CDR3 too. The chain couples TRBV14 to TRBJ2-7; D gene ambiguous. CDR3 length: 13 amino acids. The V and J ends lost 1 base and 7 bases respectively, with 11 bases between them. Germline V gene lookup returns CDR1 SGHDN and CDR2 FVKESK. The CDR3 is CASSQGLPQEQYF. In DNA form, the CDR3 reads TGTGCCAGCAGCCAAGGTCTCCCACAAGAGCAGTACTTC.

Comments on this clone: The germline gene is not matched at one end of the junction; a read error may be the cause. The gene calls are TRBV7-9 and TRBJ2-1; the match to TRBD2 covers 7 bases. This CDR3 is built from 16 residues. The germline V gene has CDR1 SEHNR and CDR2 FQNEAQ (reference sequence). CDR3 protein: CSSSLYRSGSNNEQFF. The DNA for the CDR3 is TGTTCCAGCAGCCTCTACCGTAGCGGGTCGAACAATGAGCAGTTCTTC.

The V gene is TRBV27, the J gene TRBJ1-1; tentatively, D is TRBD1 (5 bases). Trimming stripped 4 bases from V and 1 base from J, with 7 bases between. The germline V gene encodes CDR1 MNHEY and CDR2 SMNVEV (reference sequence). This CDR3 has 13 amino acids. The CDR3 reads CASSSQGNTEAFF. CDR3 DNA: TGTGCCAGCAGTTCCCAGGGGAACACTGAAGCTTTCTTT.

The rearrangement uses TRBV4-3 and TRBJ2-6; D gene unclear. CDR3 size: 15 residues. V lost 0 bases and J lost 0, with 3 bases in between. Germline CDR1 reads LGHNA; CDR2 reads YSLEER. CDR3 residues: CASSQDHSGANVLTF. The CDR3 nucleotides are TGCGCCAGCAGCCAAGATCACTCTGGGGCCAACGTCCTGACTTTC.

This chain links TRBV5-5 with TRBJ1-2, with 8 bases that match TRBD1. J gave up 4 bases and V 5 bases, and 7 bases lay outside the gene matches. This CDR3 spans 14 amino acids. Germline V gives CDR1 SGHKS, CDR2 YYEKEE (reference sequence). The CDR3 DNA follows: TGTGCCAGCAGTTTCGGGACAGGCTCCTATGGCTACACCTTC. Its protein product is CASSFGTGSYGYTF.

This clone was observed once. V usage is TRBV30 and J usage is TRBJ1-1; TRBD1 matches 10 bases. Germline trimming cut 5 bases from V and 2 bases from J; bases unmatched to any gene: 11. The CDR3 length is 16 residues. Germline lookup yields CDR1 GTSNPN and CDR2 SVGIG (reference sequence). This chain's CDR3 is CAWQPGQGPRNTEAFF. The CDR3 DNA sequence: TGTGCCTGGCAGCCGGGACAGGGGCCCCGCAACACTGAAGCTTTCTTT.

There are a few counts of this clone. A read error may produce the germline difference seen at one junction end. V is TRBV7-9 and J is TRBJ1-2, with 9 bases aligning to TRBD1. Germline CDR1 SEHNR, CDR2 FQNEAQ (reference sequence). The CDR3 has 17 residues. The CDR3 region has the DNA TGTTCCAGCAGCTCAGCCGGGACAGGGCCCCTTTGGTATGGCTACACCTTC. As protein: CSSSSAGTGPLWYGYTF. Combining the CDR3 with reference TRBV7-9 and TRBJ1-2 gives the whole variable domain DTGVSQNPRHKITKRGQNVTFRCDPISEHNRLYWYRQTLGQGPEFLTYFQNEAQLEKSRLLSDRFSAERPKGSFSTLEIQRTEQGDSAMYLCSSSSAGTGPLWYGYTFGSGTRLTVV.

V gene TRBV5-4 combines with J gene TRBJ2-7; D may be TRBD1 (6 bases). The CDR3 consists of 15 residues. V shed 0 bases and J shed 3 bases, with 13 bases lying between them. Per the germline V gene, CDR1 is SGHNT and CDR2 is YYREEE (reference sequence). The CDR3 sequence is CASSLAAGEGYEQYF. The CDR3 bases are TGTGCCAGCAGCTTGGCCGCAGGGGAAGGCTACGAGCAGTACTTC.

This chain connects TRBV7-9 to TRBJ1-2; the match to TRBD1 covers 7 bases. Unmatched junction bases numbered 9, after V lost 4 bases and J lost 4 bases. The CDR3 length is 15 residues. Looked up from germline, CDR1 is SEHNR and CDR2 is FQNEAQ (reference sequence). CDR3 nucleotides: TGTGCCAGCAGCTCAGGACAGGCGATCCCCTATGGCTACACCTTC. Translating gives CASSSGQAIPYGYTF.

This clone was detected a few times. The chain links TRBV7-2 to TRBJ2-2, with TRBD1 identical over 10 bases. The V segment lost 7 bases and the J segment 4 bases; nucleotides outside the gene matches: 3. Germline assignment: CDR1 SGHTA and CDR2 FQGNSA. The length of the CDR3 is 14 residues. The CDR3 is CASKGQGRTGELFF. The CDR3 DNA follows: TGTGCCAGCAAGGGACAGGGGCGCACCGGGGAGCTGTTTTTT. Drawing the rest from reference TRBV7-2 and TRBJ2-2, the complete variable domain is GAGVSQSPSNKVTEKGKDVELRCDPISGHTALYWYRQSLGQGLEFLIYFQGNSAPDKSGLPSDRFSAERTGGSVSTLTIQRTQQEDSAVYLCASKGQGRTGELFFGEGSRLTVL.

As for this clone: One end of the junction does not line up with germline, which may come from a read error. This chain uses TRBV13 with TRBJ1-5; TRBD1 matches 7 bases. Germline V lookup: CDR1 PRHDT, CDR2 FYEKMQ (reference sequence). CDR3 size: 14 residues. The DNA for the CDR3 is TGTGCCAGCAGCTCTGGCAGGGGGGATCAACCCCAGCATTTT. This encodes CASSSGRGDQPQHF.

The chain joins TRBV7-3 to TRBJ2-7, with D uncertain. The CDR3 runs 14 residues. The V end was cut by 7 bases, the J end by 0 bases, with 13 bases between. The germline gives CDR1 SGHTA, CDR2 FQGTGA. As DNA, the CDR3 is TGTGCCAGCATGGGCCGGTCCACCTCCTACGAGCAGTACTTC. Protein: CASMGRSTSYEQYF.

A single count supports this clone. For the CDR3, the DNA is TGTGCCAGCAGTGAAGAATGGGCAGGGGGCAACGGGGAGCTGTTTTTT. This gives the protein CASSEEWAGGNGELFF. The rearrangement joins TRBV2 to TRBJ2-2; 8 bases map to TRBD1. CDR3 length: 16 residues. Losses at the gene ends were 1 base for V and 7 bases for J; bases not matched to a gene: 8. Looked up from germline, CDR1 is SNHLY and CDR2 is FYNNEI.

V and J are TRBV7-8 and TRBJ2-1; 8 positions agree with TRBD2. Germline CDR1 reads SGHVS; CDR2 reads FQNEAQ. This CDR3 has 15 amino acids. J lost 9 bases, V lost 1 base, and 8 bases had no gene match. The CDR3 DNA is TGTGCCAGCAGCTTAGGAACCTTAACTAGCGGTGAGCAGTTCTTC. This translates into CASSLGTLTSGEQFF. Using reference TRBV7-8 and TRBJ2-1 for the parts outside the CDR3, the full variable domain is GAGVSQSPRYKVAKRGQDVALRCDPISGHVSLFWYQQALGQGPEFLTYFQNEAQLDKSGLPSDRFFAERPEGSVSTLKIQRTQQEDSAVYLCASSLGTLTSGEQFFGPGTRLTVL.

This clone was seen only a few times. Sequence at one end of the junction differs from germline and may be a read error. The chain has TRBV7-9 and TRBJ1-5, with 7 bases lining up with TRBD1. There are 12 residues in the CDR3. Germline assignment: CDR1 SEHNR and CDR2 FQNEAQ (reference sequence). The CDR3 DNA is TGTTCCAGCAGCTCAGGGGGATGGCCCCAGCATTTT. The encoded protein is CSSSSGGWPQHF.

J is TRBJ1-4 and V is TRBV2; no firm D call. CDR3 length equals 15 residues. Germline-derived CDR1 and CDR2 are SNHLY and FYNNEI. V dropped 6 bases and J dropped 7 bases, with 18 bases sitting between them. CDR3 sequence: CASRGRPRNGEKLFF. In DNA form, the CDR3 reads TGTGCCAGCAGGGGCCGCCCACGTAATGGTGAAAAACTGTTTTTT. Looking up the rest from reference TRBV2 and TRBJ1-4 gives the full variable domain: EPEVTQTPSHQVTQMGQEVILRCVPISNHLYFYWYRQILGQKVEFLVSFYNNEISEKSEIFDDQFSVERPDGSNFTLKIRSTKLEDSAMYFCASRGRPRNGEKLFFGSGTQLSVL.

This chain connects TRBV11-3 to TRBJ2-1, with a possible D match to TRBD1 (5 bases). CDR1 and CDR2 (germline): SGHNT, YENEEA. The CDR3 is 14 residues long. Trimming pared 5 bases from V and 3 bases from J, leaving 11 bases between. DNA for the CDR3: TGTGCCAGCAGCGCCTGGACATACTACAATGAGCAGTTCTTC. Translating it yields CASSAWTYYNEQFF.

This clone has only a few counts. V gene TRBV4-3 combines with J gene TRBJ2-1; D call uncertain. This CDR3 has 18 residues. The V gene's germline CDR1 is LGHNA and CDR2 YSLEER. V lost 0 bases and J 1 base, leaving 16 bases between the germline ends. This chain's CDR3 is CASSQDWAKLYSYNEQFF. In nucleotides, the CDR3 is TGCGCCAGCAGCCAAGATTGGGCCAAATTGTATTCCTACAATGAGCAGTTCTTC.

The sample holds one count of this clone. V gene TRBV9 combines with J gene TRBJ2-3, with D maybe TRBD1 (6 bases). The CDR3 contains 14 residues. V dropped 0 bases and J dropped 4 bases, with 9 bases sitting between them. Germline V gene sequence: CDR1 SGDLS, CDR2 YYNGEE. The CDR3 nucleotides read TGTGCCAGCAGCGTAGTTGGGGGCCCAGATACGCAGTATTTT. As protein: CASSVVGGPDTQYF.

This chain joins TRBV28 and TRBJ1-4; 10 bases map to TRBD1. Germline V lookup: CDR1 MDHEN, CDR2 SYDVKM. The V segment lost 5 bases and the J segment 5 bases; nucleotides outside the gene matches: 8. This CDR3 spans 16 amino acids. The CDR3 coding sequence is TGTGCCAGCAGTAGCGGGACAGGGGCCCAAAATGAAAAACTGTTTTTT. Translating gives CASSSGTGAQNEKLFF.

The chain couples TRBV27 to TRBJ2-2; TRBD2 is a possible D gene (6 bases). Germline loops: CDR1 MNHEY, CDR2 SMNVEV (reference sequence). V dropped 6 bases and J dropped 1 base, with 18 bases sitting between them. The CDR3 consists of 17 residues. The CDR3 loop reads CASSHWLGTQNTGELFF. As DNA, the CDR3 is TGTGCCAGCAGCCATTGGCTGGGGACTCAGAACACCGGGGAGCTGTTTTTT.

The chain employs TRBV19 and TRBJ1-1; D is unclear. CDR3 length: 12 amino acids. V was clipped by 1 base and J by 4 bases, with 4 bases between them. Germline CDR1 LNHDA, CDR2 SQIVND (reference sequence). This chain's CDR3 is CASSIGSTEAFF. The CDR3, as DNA: TGTGCCAGTAGTATAGGCAGCACTGAAGCTTTCTTT.

The V call is TRBV7-3, the J call TRBJ2-1; D might be TRBD2 (5 bases). Germline assignment: CDR1 SGHTA and CDR2 FQGTGA. This CDR3 has 14 residues. V dropped 3 bases and J dropped 6 bases, with 12 bases sitting between them. In DNA, the CDR3 is TGTGCCAGCAGCTTCGGAGGCGAGGGCAATGAGCAGTTCTTC. Residues: CASSFGGEGNEQFF. Together with reference TRBV7-3 and TRBJ2-1, the CDR3 gives the full variable domain: GAGVSQTPSNKVTEKGKYVELRCDPISGHTALYWYRQSLGQGPEFLIYFQGTGAADDSGLPNDRFFAVRPEGSVSTLKIQRTERGDSAVYLCASSFGGEGNEQFFGPGTRLTVL.

V gene TRBV15 combines with J gene TRBJ2-3, with TRBD2 matching over 8 bases. Losses at the gene ends were 1 base for V and 2 bases for J; bases not matched to a gene: 8. CDR1 and CDR2 (germline): LNHNV, YYDKDF (reference sequence). This CDR3 has 17 amino acids. The CDR3: CATSRGGLVPPTDTQYF. DNA for the CDR3: TGTGCCACCAGCAGAGGGGGACTAGTTCCACCCACAGATACGCAGTATTTT.

V gene TRBV19 combines with J gene TRBJ2-1, with unresolved D. The CDR3 spans 13 residues. V shed 7 bases and J shed 5 bases, with 12 bases lying between them. Germline V lookup: CDR1 LNHDA, CDR2 SQIVND (reference sequence). DNA for the CDR3: TGTGCCAGTACCGATGAGGCGGACAATGAGCAGTTCTTC. This translates into CASTDEADNEQFF. Variable domain in full (rest from reference TRBV19 and TRBJ2-1): DGGITQSPKYLFRKEGQNVTLSCEQNLNHDAMYWYRQDPGQGLRLIYYSQIVNDFQKGDIAEGYSVSREKKESFPLTVTSAQKNPTAFYLCASTDEADNEQFFGPGTRLTVL.

The chain couples TRBV6-5 to TRBJ2-5; D gene ambiguous. V lost 7 bases and J lost 5, with 11 bases in between. This CDR3 contains 12 residues. The germline V gene encodes CDR1 MNHEY and CDR2 SVGAGI. The CDR3 sequence: CASTWLLETQYF. The CDR3 DNA follows: TGTGCCAGCACCTGGCTTTTGGAGACCCAGTACTTC.

The chain links TRBV18 to TRBJ1-1; D is unclear. Germline CDR1 and CDR2: KGHSH and LQKENI. The CDR3 has 12 residues. Trimming shortened V by 7 bases and J by 4 bases, and 10 bases separated the two germline ends. Written as DNA, the CDR3 is TGTGCCAGCTATGGAGGTGGCACTGAAGCTTTCTTT. Encoded protein: CASYGGGTEAFF.